Shown below are 32 T cell receptor beta chains from a single sample sequenced in a study of T cell responses to AZD1222 COVID-19 vaccine. The assay was immunoSEQ multiplex PCR, and TCRdb's table has in-frame clones only and misses some. This table has some 150,000 clones, roughly 88% appearing once. Sequencing was performed on peripheral blood, taken on day 0 of AZD1222 vaccination. All receptors derive from an adult in good health.

The chain has TRBV12-3 or TRBV12-4 and TRBJ1-3; D ambiguous. The CDR3 has 13 amino acids. V lost 1 base and J 7 bases, leaving 8 bases between the germline ends. DNA for the CDR3: TGTGCCAGCAGTTTAGGGGCCCCGAACACCATATATTTT. It is translated as CASSLGAPNTIYF.

This chain joins TRBV27 and TRBJ2-7, with 7 bases aligning to TRBD2. V shed 5 bases, J shed 5 bases, and the junction held 18 bases outside the gene matches. The CDR3 has 17 residues. Germline CDR1 and CDR2: MNHEY and SMNVEV (reference sequence). CDR3 coding DNA: TGTGCCAGCAGTCCCTCCGCGGGGGATCTAGATTTGGACGAGCAGTACTTC. This encodes CASSPSAGDLDLDEQYF.

The V call is TRBV20-1, the J call TRBJ2-7, with D possibly TRBD2 on 6 matching bases. The ends were cut back, 3 bases at V and 3 bases at J, with 12 bases in the middle. The CDR3 has 13 amino acids. Per the germline V gene, CDR1 is DFQATT and CDR2 is SNEGSKA (reference sequence). The CDR3 reads CSASWDSDYEQYF. CDR3 bases: TGCAGTGCTAGTTGGGACTCGGACTACGAGCAGTACTTC.

This CDR3 reads CASSQDPLVSGLLRPPDTQYF. CDR3 coding DNA: TGTGCCAGCAGCCAAGACCCCCTAGTCAGCGGCCTACTGAGGCCCCCAGATACGCAGTATTTT. This chain links TRBV3-1 (or the pseudogene TRBV3-2) with TRBJ2-3; tentatively, D is TRBD2 (5 bases). Germline CDR1 reads LGHDT; CDR2 reads YNNKEL (reference sequence). The V end lost 0 bases, the J end lost 4 bases, and 29 bases lay between the germline ends. The CDR3 totals 21 residues.

The chain couples TRBV5-1 to TRBJ1-2; D possibly corresponds to TRBD1 (5 bases). This CDR3 contains 18 residues. V dropped 7 bases and J dropped 1 base, with 26 bases sitting between them. The germline gives CDR1 SGHRS, CDR2 YFSETQ. CDR3 in DNA: TGCGCCAGCGGGGACGCAGGGCCTGGCTATCCAATTAACTATGGCTACACCTTC. It specifies CASGDAGPGYPINYGYTF. Drawing the rest from reference TRBV5-1 and TRBJ1-2, the complete variable domain is KAGVTQTPRYLIKTRGQQVTLSCSPISGHRSVSWYQQTPGQGLQFLFEYFSETQRNKGNFPGRFSGRQFSNSRSEMNVSTLELGDSALYLCASGDAGPGYPINYGYTFGSGTRLTVV.

As to this clone: Other DNA sequences of this sample code for an identical CDR3. This chain joins TRBV6-5 and TRBJ1-1; TRBD1 might be the D (5 bases). Trimming left V 6 bases short and J 2 bases short, with 10 bases between. Germline CDR1 is MNHEY and CDR2 is SVGAGI. The CDR3 has 13 residues. DNA of the CDR3: TGTGCCAGCAGACTGACAGAAAACACTGAAGCTTTCTTT. This codes for CASRLTENTEAFF.

This clone has only one observation. This sequence joins TRBV28 and TRBJ1-5; 7 bases agree with TRBD1. The V and J ends lost 5 bases and 6 bases, in that order; junction bases with no gene match: 4. This CDR3 has 13 residues. Germline-derived CDR1 and CDR2 are MDHEN and SYDVKM. The CDR3 region is CASSQGGLQPQHF. For the CDR3, the DNA is TGTGCCAGCAGTCAGGGGGGTCTTCAGCCCCAGCATTTT.

V usage is TRBV2 and J usage is TRBJ1-1, with D perhaps TRBD1 (6 bases). CDR3 length: 17 residues. CDR1 and CDR2 (germline): SNHLY, FYNNEI. Trimming took off 3 bases at V and 4 bases at J, with 21 bases between the two ends. This chain's CDR3 is CASSEEGTPGASTEAFF. CDR3 nucleotide sequence: TGTGCCAGCAGTGAGGAGGGTACCCCGGGGGCAAGCACTGAAGCTTTCTTT.

The V gene is TRBV9, the J gene TRBJ1-2, with TRBD1 matching 8 bases. V shed 3 bases and J 4 bases; nucleotides not matched to a gene: 11. Looked up from germline, CDR1 is SGDLS and CDR2 is YYNGEE. The length of the CDR3 is 16 residues. CDR3 coding DNA: TGTGCCAGCAGCGCTCTCGTGCAGGGGGCGGGCTATGGCTACACCTTC. As protein: CASSALVQGAGYGYTF. The full variable domain, with the rest looked up from reference TRBV9 and TRBJ1-2, is DSGVTQTPKHLITATGQRVTLRCSPRSGDLSVYWYQQSLDQGLQFLIQYYNGEERAKGNILERFSAQQFPDLHSELNLSSLELGDSALYFCASSALVQGAGYGYTFGSGTRLTVV.

The rearrangement uses TRBV5-1 and TRBJ2-1; D might be TRBD2 (5 bases). V lost 8 bases, J lost 1 base, and 16 bases lay in between. CDR3 length: 15 residues. Germline CDR1 SGHRS, CDR2 YFSETQ. The CDR3 sequence is CASKIGGQSYNEQFF. CDR3 nucleotide sequence: TGCGCCAGTAAGATTGGCGGGCAGTCCTACAATGAGCAGTTCTTC.

V and J are TRBV7-2 and TRBJ2-3, with 8 nucleotides matching TRBD2. V lost 5 bases and J lost 0; bases outside the gene matches: 4. This CDR3 contains 15 residues. The germline gives CDR1 SGHTA, CDR2 FQGNSA. The CDR3 loop reads CASSVWTSSTDTQYF. The CDR3 DNA is TGTGCCAGCAGCGTATGGACTAGCAGCACAGATACGCAGTATTTT.

This clone has more than one count but fewer than ten. At one end, the junction sequence differs from germline, possibly due to a read error. V is TRBV20-1 and J is TRBJ1-2, with 7 bases that match TRBD1. Per germline, CDR1 DFQATT and CDR2 SNEGSKA (reference sequence). CDR3 length: 10 amino acids. In DNA, the CDR3 is TGCAGTGCTAGAGGACGACAGGGCCTCTTC. This sequence encodes CSARGRQGLF.

The chain is built from TRBV19 and TRBJ1-1; possible D gene TRBD1, 5 bases. CDR3 length equals 13 residues. Trimming removed 4 bases at V and 4 bases at J, with 10 bases between. CDR1 LNHDA and CDR2 SQIVND come from the germline V gene (reference sequence). CDR3 coding DNA: TGTGCCAGTAGTAGGGGGTGGTCCACTGAAGCTTTCTTT. This codes for CASSRGWSTEAFF.

This clone was observed a handful of times. The J gene is TRBJ2-5, the V gene TRBV11-2; tentatively, D is TRBD1 (6 bases). The CDR3 consists of 16 residues. Germline CDR1 reads SGHAT; CDR2 reads FQNNGV. V lost 1 base to trimming and J lost 1 base, with 13 bases between them. In DNA, the CDR3 is TGTGCCAGCAGCTTAGGCAGGACAGATACCCAAGAGACCCAGTACTTC. Protein sequence: CASSLGRTDTQETQYF.

The table lists this clone with a few counts. The J gene is TRBJ1-4, the V gene TRBV24-1; TRBD1 agrees at 9 bases. Germline V gene data show CDR1 as KGHDR and CDR2 as SFDVKD. V shed 2 bases and J 7 bases; nucleotides not matched to a gene: 10. The CDR3 runs to 17 residues. CDR3: CATSDSSPGTGFEKLFF. CDR3 DNA: TGTGCCACCAGTGATTCTTCACCTGGGACAGGGTTTGAAAAACTGTTTTTT.

This clone was observed a single time. V gene TRBV29-1 combines with J gene TRBJ2-2, with 9 bases fitting TRBD2. The length of the CDR3 is 15 residues. Germline V gene sequence: CDR1 SQVTM, CDR2 ANQGSEA. J gave up 4 bases and V 3 bases, and 6 bases lay outside the gene matches. CDR3 sequence: CSVERSSGITGELFF. As DNA, the CDR3 is TGCAGCGTTGAGAGGTCTAGCGGGATCACCGGGGAGCTGTTTTTT.

The V and J genes are TRBV7-2 and TRBJ2-5; no definite D call. From germline, CDR1 is SGHTA and CDR2 FQGNSA. CDR3 length: 14 residues. The ends were cut back, 4 bases at V and 1 base at J, with 10 bases in the middle. The chain's CDR3 is CASSSYSPQETQYF. Written as DNA, the CDR3 is TGTGCCAGCAGCTCCTATAGTCCCCAAGAGACCCAGTACTTC.

CDR3: CASSESSRGQGGNEQFF. CDR3 in DNA: TGCGCCAGCAGTGAGTCGTCCCGGGGGCAGGGGGGGAATGAGCAGTTCTTC. The chain carries TRBV10-1 and TRBJ2-1; D possibly matches TRBD1 or TRBD2 (7 bases each). The CDR3 consists of 17 residues. Germline CDR1 reads WNHNN; CDR2 reads SYGVQD (reference sequence). Trimming took off 0 bases at V and 7 bases at J, with 19 bases between the two ends.

The V gene is TRBV6-5, the J gene TRBJ1-5; 7 bases match TRBD1. Germline lookup yields CDR1 MNHEY and CDR2 SVGAGI. V lost 6 bases and J lost 6; bases outside the gene matches: 8. The CDR3 covers 14 residues. The CDR3 DNA follows: TGTGCCAGCAGAGCAGGGGGGTCATTTCAGCCCCAGCATTTT. Translated: CASRAGGSFQPQHF.

This sequence joins TRBV7-9 and TRBJ1-5, with D tentatively TRBD1 (6 bases). CDR3 size: 14 residues. V lost 1 base to trimming and J lost 9 bases, with 13 bases between them. Germline CDR1 reads SEHNR; CDR2 reads FQNEAQ (reference sequence). This CDR3 is CASSLGTVPGPQHF. The CDR3 DNA is TGTGCCAGCAGCTTAGGGACAGTCCCAGGGCCCCAGCATTTT. Combining the CDR3 with reference TRBV7-9 and TRBJ1-5 gives the whole variable domain DTGVSQNPRHKITKRGQNVTFRCDPISEHNRLYWYRQTLGQGPEFLTYFQNEAQLEKSRLLSDRFSAERPKGSFSTLEIQRTEQGDSAMYLCASSLGTVPGPQHFGDGTRLSIL.

The table lists this clone with a count of one. This sequence joins TRBV28 and TRBJ1-5; no clear D. The ends were cut back, 3 bases at V and 4 bases at J, with 7 bases in the middle. The CDR3 is 13 amino acids. From germline, CDR1 is MDHEN and CDR2 SYDVKM. In nucleotides, the CDR3 is TGTGCCAGCAGTTTCTTGCCTAATCAGCCCCAGCATTTT. Amino acid sequence: CASSFLPNQPQHF.

The chain links TRBV4-1 to TRBJ2-1; D call uncertain. V was shortened by 0 bases and J by 0 bases, with 6 bases between the two germline ends. Germline V gene data show CDR1 as MGHRA and CDR2 as YSYEKL. The CDR3 length is 15 residues. This chain's CDR3 is CASSQDHGSYNEQFF. Here the CDR3 DNA reads TGCGCCAGCAGCCAAGATCACGGCTCCTACAATGAGCAGTTCTTC.

CDR3 coding DNA: TGTGCCAGCAGCTTAAGAGGGGGTGACTACGAGCAGTACTTC. Translated: CASSLRGGDYEQYF. V is TRBV11-3 and J is TRBJ2-7, with a possible D match to TRBD1 (6 bases). The CDR3 covers 14 residues. Trimming pared 2 bases from V and 3 bases from J, leaving 11 bases between. The germline gives CDR1 SGHNT, CDR2 YENEEA.

In DNA, the CDR3 is TGTGCCAGCAGCGTAGGGGGACAGGGGGACCCCTACGAGCAGTACTTC. This encodes CASSVGGQGDPYEQYF. The chain joins TRBV9 to TRBJ2-7; TRBD1 matches 11 bases. V lost 0 bases and J lost 2; bases outside the gene matches: 4. The CDR3 runs 16 residues. The V gene's germline CDR1 is SGDLS and CDR2 YYNGEE.

This clone was counted a few times. The chain carries TRBV5-1 and TRBJ1-3; possible D gene TRBD1, 6 bases. Germline-derived CDR1 and CDR2 are SGHRS and YFSETQ. The ends were cut back, 2 bases at V and 4 bases at J, with 16 bases in the middle. CDR3 size: 16 residues. The CDR3 bases are TGCGCCAGCAGCTTAGGGACACAGACAAGCGGAAACACCATATATTTT. Translating gives CASSLGTQTSGNTIYF.

The chain carries TRBV20-1 and TRBJ2-5; no definite D call. Germline lookup yields CDR1 DFQATT and CDR2 SNEGSKA (reference sequence). This CDR3 contains 10 residues. Trimming removed 4 bases from V and 4 bases from J, with 4 bases in between. Here the CDR3 reads CSATSETQYF. CDR3 nucleotides: TGCAGTGCTACTTCAGAGACCCAGTACTTC.

This clone showed up just once. The rearrangement links TRBV5-1 to TRBJ2-5, with D maybe TRBD1 (6 bases). V was trimmed by 4 bases and J by 5 bases, leaving 12 bases between them. The CDR3 length is 13 residues. The germline V gene encodes CDR1 SGHRS and CDR2 YFSETQ. The CDR3 spells CASSQDSPETQYF. The CDR3 DNA reads TGCGCCAGCAGCCAGGACAGCCCTGAGACCCAGTACTTC. The full variable domain, with the rest looked up from reference TRBV5-1 and TRBJ2-5, is KAGVTQTPRYLIKTRGQQVTLSCSPISGHRSVSWYQQTPGQGLQFLFEYFSETQRNKGNFPGRFSGRQFSNSRSEMNVSTLELGDSALYLCASSQDSPETQYFGPGTRLLVL.

The chain uses TRBV27 and TRBJ2-1; TRBD2 agrees at 7 bases. This CDR3 comprises 14 residues. CDR1 and CDR2 from the germline V gene are MNHEY and SMNVEV (reference sequence). The ends lost 7 bases at V and 5 bases at J; junction bases unmatched: 8. The CDR3 loop reads CASIGGSWNNEQFF. CDR3 DNA sequence: TGTGCCAGCATAGGCGGGAGCTGGAACAATGAGCAGTTCTTC.

The count of this clone is one. The V and J genes are TRBV3-1 (or the pseudogene TRBV3-2) and TRBJ2-1; D is unresolved. The germline CDR1 and CDR2 sequences are LGHDT and YNNKEL (reference sequence). This CDR3 contains 11 residues. Trimming took 4 bases from V and 7 from J, leaving 5 bases between them. The CDR3: CASSLTNEQFF. CDR3 in DNA: TGTGCCAGCAGCCTAACGAATGAGCAGTTCTTC.

The table lists this clone with a count of one. V and J are TRBV6-4 and TRBJ1-1, with a possible D match to TRBD1 (5 bases). The CDR3 consists of 14 residues. V gave up 0 bases and J gave up 6 bases, with 11 bases separating them. Germline assignment: CDR1 MRHNA and CDR2 SNTAGT. CDR3 coding DNA: TGTGCCAGCAGTGACTCCCAGGGTCGGGCTGAAGCTTTCTTT. Its protein product is CASSDSQGRAEAFF.

The V and J genes are TRBV7-9 and TRBJ2-7; D is unclear. This CDR3 is 12 amino acids long. Trimming pared 5 bases from V and 6 bases from J, leaving 11 bases between. Germline CDR1 SEHNR, CDR2 FQNEAQ (reference sequence). CDR3 sequence reads: CASSPDRVEQYF. The CDR3 DNA reads as TGTGCCAGCAGCCCGGACCGGGTCGAGCAGTACTTC. The whole variable domain, remainder taken from reference TRBV7-9 and TRBJ2-7, is DTGVSQNPRHKITKRGQNVTFRCDPISEHNRLYWYRQTLGQGPEFLTYFQNEAQLEKSRLLSDRFSAERPKGSFSTLEIQRTEQGDSAMYLCASSPDRVEQYFGPGTRLTVT.

J is TRBJ2-5 and V is TRBV9; 12 bases are a match to TRBD2. Trimming at V came to 5 bases and at J to 1 base, leaving 12 bases not matched to a gene. Germline assignment: CDR1 SGDLS and CDR2 YYNGEE. This CDR3 contains 18 residues. CDR3 sequence (DNA): TGTGCCAGCAGTCCCGGGGCTAGCGGGAGGGGTGGCCAAGAGACCCAGTACTTC. It encodes CASSPGASGRGGQETQYF.